This T cell receptor beta chain was observed in a study of T cells in Graves' hyperthyroidism and ophthalmopathy. Findings and caveats of the study: Model output signaled ophthalmopathy a median roughly six months ahead of onset.

TCR beta CDR3 sequences were amplified from RNA transcripts. An initial round of RT-PCR targeting the TCR CDR3 relied on the HTBI primer set. TCRdb reanalysed the multiplex PCR reads using MiXCR and keeps one entry per CDR3 protein. The repertoire holds fewer than 650,000 distinct CDR3 sequences, with around 13% as singletons. Germline CDR1 SGHNT, CDR2 YENEEA. The V and J ends lost 1 base and 2 bases respectively, with 17 bases between them. The CDR3 runs 17 residues. This clonotype was seen repeatedly, ten times or more. No antigen is known for it. Diagnostic assessment was based on clinical symptoms, serum thyroxine and TRAb, thyroid ultrasound and orbital computed tomography. It was 8.5 to 10 ml of fresh peripheral blood that supplied the PBMCs.

The chain joins TRBV11-3 to TRBJ1-2, with TRBD1 as a possible D gene (6 bases). Sequencing input: blood. The clonotype was recovered from a woman in her 30s with Graves' hyperthyroidism that later progressed to Graves' ophthalmopathy. The CDR3 is CASSLVSGPGDNYGYTF. The CDR3 DNA sequence: TGTGCCAGCAGCTTAGTTTCGGGGCCAGGGGACAACTATGGCTACACCTTC.